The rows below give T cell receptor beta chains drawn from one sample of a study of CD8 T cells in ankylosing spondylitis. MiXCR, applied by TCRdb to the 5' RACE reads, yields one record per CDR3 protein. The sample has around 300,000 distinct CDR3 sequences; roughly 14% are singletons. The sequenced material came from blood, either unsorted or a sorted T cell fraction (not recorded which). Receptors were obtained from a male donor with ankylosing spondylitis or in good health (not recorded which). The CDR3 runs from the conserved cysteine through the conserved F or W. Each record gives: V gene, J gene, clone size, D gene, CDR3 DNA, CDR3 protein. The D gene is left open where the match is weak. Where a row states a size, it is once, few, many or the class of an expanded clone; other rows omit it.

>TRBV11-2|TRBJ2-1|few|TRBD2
TGTGCCAGCAGCTTAAGACTAGCGGGCGACAATGAGCAGTTCTTC
CASSLRLAGDNEQFF
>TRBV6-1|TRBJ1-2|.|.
TGTGCCAGCAGTCTCCACAGGGACTATGGCTACACCTTC
CASSLHRDYGYTF
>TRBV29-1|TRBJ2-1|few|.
TGCAGCGTTGAAATCAGACGCTCCTACAATGAGCAGTTCTTC
CSVEIRRSYNEQFF
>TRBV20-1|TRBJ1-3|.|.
TGCAGTGCTTCCCTAGGTCTCACCCGGGACACCATATATTTT
CSASLGLTRDTIYF
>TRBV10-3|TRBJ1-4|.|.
TGTGCCATCAGTGAGCAGTTAGCAACTAATGAAAAACTGTTTTTT
CAISEQLATNEKLFF
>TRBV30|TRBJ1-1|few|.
TGTGCCTGGAGTGTGAGGAAGAACACTGAAGCTTTCTTT
CAWSVRKNTEAFF
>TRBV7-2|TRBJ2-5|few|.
TGTGCCAGCAGCTTAGGGCCGGGGGAACTGGAGACCCAGTACTTC
CASSLGPGELETQYF
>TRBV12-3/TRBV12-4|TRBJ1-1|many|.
TGTGCCATCCAGGGGCAGGGGAATCGAATCACTGAAGCTTTCTTT
CAIQGQGNRITEAFF
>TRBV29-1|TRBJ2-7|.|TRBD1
TGCAGCGTTGGGTTGGGGACAGGGCCTACTCGCGAGCAGTACTTC
CSVGLGTGPTREQYF
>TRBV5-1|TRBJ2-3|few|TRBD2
TGCGCCAGCGGTCCACGACTAGCGGGGGAGAACACAGATACGCAGTATTTT
CASGPRLAGENTDTQYF
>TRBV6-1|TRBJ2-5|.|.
TGTGCCAGCAGCGGCGGACCCAGGGAGACCCAGTACTTC
CASSGGPRETQYF
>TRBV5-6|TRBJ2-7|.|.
TGTGCCAGCACCCGGGACCCCTCGAGTGGCGAGCAGTACTTC
CASTRDPSSGEQYF
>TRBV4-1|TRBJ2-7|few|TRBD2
TGCGCCAGCAGCCAAGGTTCTAGCGGGTACCGGCAGTACTTC
CASSQGSSGYRQYF
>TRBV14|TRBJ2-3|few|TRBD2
TGTGCCAGCAGCCAAGAAACTAGCGGGGGCCCTACTATTAACACAGATACGCAGTATTTT
CASSQETSGGPTINTDTQYF
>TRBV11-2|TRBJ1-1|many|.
TGTGCCAGCAGCTTTCGGAGGGTTGGGACTGAAGCTTTCTTT
CASSFRRVGTEAFF
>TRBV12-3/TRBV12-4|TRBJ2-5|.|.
TGTGCCAGCAGCCGAAATTTAGGAACACAGTACTTC
CASSRNLGTQYF
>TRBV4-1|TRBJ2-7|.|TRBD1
TGCGCCAGCAGCCAAGATCGGCGGGACAGGGCTAGCTCCTACGAGCAGTACTTC
CASSQDRRDRASSYEQYF
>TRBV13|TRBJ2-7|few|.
TGTGCCAGCAGCTTAGGCGGGAACAACTACGAGCAGTACTTC
CASSLGGNNYEQYF
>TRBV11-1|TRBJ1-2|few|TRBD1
TGTGCCAGCAGCGGATCGACAGGGCTCGGCGGCTACACCTTC
CASSGSTGLGGYTF
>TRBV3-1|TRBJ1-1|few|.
TGTGCCAGCAGCCTTCTCTACAGCGCGTCTATGAACACTGAAGCTTTCTTT
CASSLLYSASMNTEAFF
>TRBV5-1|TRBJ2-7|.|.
TGCGCCAGCAGCCTCCGGGGAGAGAGGTACTTC
CASSLRGERYF
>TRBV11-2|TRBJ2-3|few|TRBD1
TGTGCCAGCAGCCCGTACAGGGGCGATACGCAGTATTTT
CASSPYRGDTQYF
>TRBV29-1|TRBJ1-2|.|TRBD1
TGCAGCGTTGAAAGGGAGGGACAGGGGTACTATGGCTACACCTTC
CSVEREGQGYYGYTF
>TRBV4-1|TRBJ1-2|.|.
TGCGCCAGCAGCTTCGACACCGCAGGAGGCTACACCTTC
CASSFDTAGGYTF
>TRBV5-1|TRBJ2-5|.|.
TGCGCCAGCAGCAGCTACGGGGTGGCGACCCAGTACTTC
CASSSYGVATQYF
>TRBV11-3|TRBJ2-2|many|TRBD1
TGTGCCAGCAGCTTAGGGACAGGTTACACCGGGGAGCTGTTTTTT
CASSLGTGYTGELFF
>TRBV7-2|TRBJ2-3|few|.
TGTGCCAGCAGCTTTATTTTGGGGGGAAGCACAGATACGCAGTATTTT
CASSFILGGSTDTQYF
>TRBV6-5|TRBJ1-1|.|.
TGTGCCAGCATTACCGCCCGTGGCACTGAAGCTTTCTTT
CASITARGTEAFF
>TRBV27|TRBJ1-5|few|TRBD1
TGTGCCAGCAGTATCGGGACAGGAGGCAATCAGCCCCAGCATTTT
CASSIGTGGNQPQHF
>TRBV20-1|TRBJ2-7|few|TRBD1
TGCAGTGCTAGCGGGGACAGCTCCTACGAGCAGTACTTC
CSASGDSSYEQYF
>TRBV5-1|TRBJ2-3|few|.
TGCGCCAGCAGCTTGGCCAATGGTTTGGGCGGCACAGATACGCAGTATTTT
CASSLANGLGGTDTQYF